A single sample is the source of the 7 T cell receptor beta chains below, sequenced in a study of vaccination effects on CD4 cells after COVID-19. Profiled with immunoSEQ multiplex PCR; TCRdb holds only in-frame clones, not every one. This sample has tens of thousands of clones; around three quarters occur once, and the top ten carry roughly 1.2%. Before sequencing took place, the ViraFEST assay used viral peptide pools to expand antigen-specific CD4+ T cells. Following culture for nine to ten days, CD4+ T cells were isolated. The vaccine given was either BNT162b2 or mRNA-1273, in two doses. These receptors have no known antigen. Here the sequenced sample was CD4+ T cells from PBMCs cultured with HCoV-229E spike peptides, taken after COVID-19 vaccination. These receptors originate from a human donor who received a COVID-19 vaccine.

In nucleotides, the CDR3 is TGTGCCAGCAGCCGGACAGGGGGCCTCAATGAGCAGTTCTTC. As protein: CASSRTGGLNEQFF. The genes are TRBV3-1 (or the pseudogene TRBV3-2) and TRBJ2-1; 11 bases align to TRBD1. The trim removed 4 bases at V and 6 bases at J, leaving 2 bases unmatched. Germline CDR1 and CDR2: LGHDT and YNNKEL (reference sequence). The CDR3 runs to 14 residues.

The rearrangement links TRBV28 to TRBJ1-5, with no clear D. Germline CDR1 and CDR2: MDHEN and SYDVKM. V dropped 4 bases and J dropped 3 bases, with 7 bases sitting between them. This CDR3 is built from 13 residues. Written as DNA, the CDR3 is TGTGCCAGCAGTTGGGCAAACAATCAGCCCCAGCATTTT. Amino acid sequence: CASSWANNQPQHF.

The rearrangement links TRBV11-2 to TRBJ1-6; TRBD1 is a possible D gene (5 bases). Germline V lookup: CDR1 SGHAT, CDR2 FQNNGV. This CDR3 region has 15 residues. Trimming shortened V by 5 bases and J by 6 bases, and 14 bases separated the two germline ends. The CDR3 loop reads CASSTRDGPNSPLHF. The CDR3 nucleotides read TGTGCCAGCAGCACCCGGGACGGACCTAATTCACCCCTCCACTTT.

The V call is TRBV5-6, the J call TRBJ2-1; 7 bases match TRBD2. The CDR3 sequence is 16 residues long. V shed 4 bases, J shed 2 bases, and the junction held 9 bases outside the gene matches. The germline V gene encodes CDR1 SGHDT and CDR2 YYEEEE. The CDR3 reads CASSNDRGVTYNEQFF. DNA for the CDR3: TGTGCCAGCAGCAACGATCGGGGGGTCACCTACAATGAGCAGTTCTTC.

The CDR3 sequence is CASSRTGVSNQPQHF. The DNA for the CDR3 is TGTGCCAGCAGTCGAACAGGGGTCAGCAATCAGCCCCAGCATTTT. The chain has TRBV6-5 and TRBJ1-5; 7 bases match TRBD1. CDR3 length: 15 residues. The trim removed 5 bases at V and 1 base at J, leaving 5 bases unmatched. Germline V gene data show CDR1 as MNHEY and CDR2 as SVGAGI.

The chain joins TRBV21-1 to TRBJ2-1; TRBD2 reflects the table's D call only, with no check against the DNA. TRBV21-1 is a known pseudogene. CDR3 length equals 18 residues. The CDR3 region is CASSKARLAGNSYNEQFF. In DNA, the CDR3 is TGTGCCAGCAGCAAAGCCCGACTAGCGGGGAACTCCTACAATGAGCAGTTCTTC.

The chain links TRBV3-1 (or the pseudogene TRBV3-2) to TRBJ2-3; tentative D call: TRBD2 (5 bases). Trimming took 5 bases from V and 0 from J, leaving 18 bases between them. Germline CDR1 LGHDT, CDR2 YNNKEL (reference sequence). The CDR3 spans 17 residues. CDR3 in DNA: TGTGCCAGCAGCGCGCAATCGCGGACGGGGAGCACAGATACGCAGTATTTT. It specifies CASSAQSRTGSTDTQYF.